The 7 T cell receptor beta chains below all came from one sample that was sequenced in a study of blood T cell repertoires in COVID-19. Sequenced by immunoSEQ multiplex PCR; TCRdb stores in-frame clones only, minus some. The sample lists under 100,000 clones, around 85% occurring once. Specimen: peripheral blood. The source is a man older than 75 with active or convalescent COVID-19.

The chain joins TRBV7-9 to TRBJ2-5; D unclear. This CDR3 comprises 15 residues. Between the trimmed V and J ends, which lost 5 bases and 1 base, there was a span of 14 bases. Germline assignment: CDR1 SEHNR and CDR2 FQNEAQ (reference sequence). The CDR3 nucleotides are TGTGCCAGCAGCCTGCTCCTTGCGGTCCAAGAGACCCAGTACTTC. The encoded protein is CASSLLLAVQETQYF.

The CDR3 sequence is CASSLAQGFGNTIYF. For the CDR3, the DNA is TGTGCCAGCAGCTTGGCACAGGGGTTCGGAAACACCATATATTTT. The chain is built from TRBV5-4 and TRBJ1-3; 7 bases match TRBD1. The V gene's germline CDR1 is SGHNT and CDR2 YYREEE (reference sequence). V lost 0 bases to trimming and J lost 4 bases; unmatched junction nucleotides: 4. The CDR3 has 15 residues.

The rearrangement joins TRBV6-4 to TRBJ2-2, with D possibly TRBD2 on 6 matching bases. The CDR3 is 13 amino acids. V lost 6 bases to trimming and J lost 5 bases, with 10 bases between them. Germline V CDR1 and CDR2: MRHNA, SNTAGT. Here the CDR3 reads CASSPAGTGELFF. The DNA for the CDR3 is TGTGCCAGCAGCCCAGCGGGTACCGGGGAGCTGTTTTTT.

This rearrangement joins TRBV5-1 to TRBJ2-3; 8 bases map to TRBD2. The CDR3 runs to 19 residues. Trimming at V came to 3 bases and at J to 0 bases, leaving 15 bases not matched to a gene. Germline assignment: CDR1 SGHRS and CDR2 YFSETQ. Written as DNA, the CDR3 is TGCGCCAGCAGCTCCGGCCGCATACTGGCGGGGGGAAGCACAGATACGCAGTATTTT. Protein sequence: CASSSGRILAGGSTDTQYF. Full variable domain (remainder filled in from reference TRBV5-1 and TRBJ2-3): KAGVTQTPRYLIKTRGQQVTLSCSPISGHRSVSWYQQTPGQGLQFLFEYFSETQRNKGNFPGRFSGRQFSNSRSEMNVSTLELGDSALYLCASSSGRILAGGSTDTQYFGPGTRLTVL.

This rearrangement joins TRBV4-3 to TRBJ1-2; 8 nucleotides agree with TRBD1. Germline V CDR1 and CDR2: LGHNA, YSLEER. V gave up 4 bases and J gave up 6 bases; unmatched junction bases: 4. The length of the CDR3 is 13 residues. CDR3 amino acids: CASSPDRGDGYTF. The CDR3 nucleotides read TGCGCCAGCAGCCCCGACAGGGGAGATGGCTACACCTTC.

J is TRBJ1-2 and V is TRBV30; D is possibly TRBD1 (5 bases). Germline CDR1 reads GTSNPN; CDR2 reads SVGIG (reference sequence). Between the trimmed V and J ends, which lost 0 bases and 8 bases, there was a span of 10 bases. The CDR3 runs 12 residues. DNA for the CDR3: TGTGCCTGGAGTGTACAGGAAGCCGGCTACACCTTC. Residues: CAWSVQEAGYTF.

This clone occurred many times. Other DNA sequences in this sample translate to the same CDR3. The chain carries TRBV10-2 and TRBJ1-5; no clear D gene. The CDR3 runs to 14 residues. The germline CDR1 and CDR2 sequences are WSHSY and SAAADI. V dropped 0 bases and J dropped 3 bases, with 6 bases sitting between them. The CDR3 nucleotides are TGCGCCAGCAGTGAGTCGGGCTACAATCAGCCCCAGCATTTT. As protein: CASSESGYNQPQHF.